The T cell receptor (beta chain) under discussion was sequenced for a study of molecular identifiers for immune sequencing clone quantification. Study as a whole: Five aliquots were made in replicates from the RNA of around 18,000 or 91,000 naive CD8 cells, and four were sequenced.

Methods described previously, with TCR primers listed, were used for bulk TCR libraries. TCRdb re-called the PCR reads with MiXCR, one entry per CDR3 protein. The sample has around 480,000 distinct CDR3 sequences; 20% to 25% are singletons. CDR3 size: 16 residues. Germline CDR1 is MGHRA and CDR2 is YSYEKL. The trim removed 3 bases at V and 1 base at J, leaving 4 bases unmatched. General observations from the study: Barcode-sharing identical TCR molecules could underestimate highly expanded clone sizes.

CD8+CD4-CCR7+CD45RA+ sorting gave the naive CD8 T cells. This clonotype was seen many times. The antigen is not known. The chain recombines TRBV4-1 with TRBJ1-5; TRBD1 aligns across 9 bases. The specimen was naive CD8+ T cells from blood, with Jurkat cell RNA spiked in. The subset denotes: FACS-sorted CD8+CD4-CCR7+CD45RA+ naive T cells. The source of this sequence is a human donor in good health. Some libraries in this study had Jurkat cell RNA spiked in. The CDR3 region is CASSHRQGGSNQPQHF. In DNA, the CDR3 is TGCGCCAGCAGCCATCGACAGGGGGGAAGCAATCAGCCCCAGCATTTT.